These T cell receptor beta chains were read from a single sample in a study of blood T cell repertoires in COVID-19. The table came from immunoSEQ multiplex PCR; TCRdb's copy has only in-frame clones and leaves some out. The table has under 250,000 clones, 75% to 90% seen once. The sequenced sample was peripheral blood. These receptor sequences come from a man in his 60s who had recovered from COVID-19. The CDR3 runs from the conserved cysteine through the conserved F or W. The D gene is left open where the match is weak. A clone size is listed for some rows: how often the clone was seen (once, few, many), or a class if it is expanded.

NA	TRBV29-1	NA	TRBJ2-5	CSVPEGGGRETQYF	TGCAGCGTTCCAGAAGGGGGGGGCCGAGAGACCCAGTACTTC
NA	TRBV5-6	NA	TRBJ2-7	CASSSLTTVADEQYF	TGTGCCAGCAGCTCCCTGACCACAGTTGCCGACGAGCAGTACTTC
NA	TRBV7-9	NA	TRBJ1-1	CASSSVTEAFF	TGTGCCAGCAGCTCAGTCACTGAAGCTTTCTTT
NA	TRBV19	NA	TRBJ1-5	CASSITWRQPQHF	TGTGCCAGTAGTATTACCTGGAGACAGCCCCAGCATTTT
NA	TRBV15	NA	TRBJ2-7	CATFFLSSYEQYF	TGTGCCACCTTCTTCTTGAGCTCCTACGAGCAGTACTTC
TRBD1	TRBV5-5	once	TRBJ2-2	CASTIRDRGTGELFF	TGTGCCAGCACCATCCGGGACAGGGGCACCGGGGAGCTGTTTTTT
NA	TRBV6-5	NA	TRBJ2-3	CASASGWTDTQYF	TGTGCCAGCGCGAGCGGGTGGACAGATACGCAGTATTTT
NA	TRBV9	NA	TRBJ2-2	CASSVGSTGELFF	TGTGCCAGCAGCGTAGGCAGCACCGGGGAGCTGTTTTTT
TRBD1	TRBV9	once	TRBJ2-1	CASSRHGSWTGLNEQFF	TGTGCCAGCAGCCGCCATGGGTCGTGGACAGGGCTAAATGAGCAGTTCTTC
NA	TRBV29-1	NA	TRBJ1-1	CSAGDLAFF	TGCAGCGCCGGAGATTTGGCTTTCTTT
NA	TRBV18	NA	TRBJ2-7	CASSPTSTYEQYF	TGTGCCAGCTCCCCCACGTCTACCTACGAGCAGTACTTC
TRBD1	TRBV28	NA	TRBJ1-6	CASSPDRGGGSYNSPLHF	TGTGCCAGCAGCCCGGACAGGGGAGGGGGCAGCTATAATTCACCCCTCCACTTT
TRBD2	TRBV5-8	NA	TRBJ2-4	CASSRTSGGVDKNIQYF	TGTGCCAGCAGCAGGACTAGCGGGGGTGTAGACAAAAACATTCAGTACTTC
TRBD1	TRBV5-5	NA	TRBJ1-2	CASSLTGDYGYTF	TGTGCCAGCAGCCTCACAGGGGACTATGGCTACACCTTC
NA	TRBV19	NA	TRBJ1-4	CASHRVSNEKLFF	TGTGCCAGTCACAGGGTGTCGAATGAAAAACTGTTTTTT
NA	TRBV5-1	NA	TRBJ1-1	CASSLDLPGRAEAFF	TGCGCCAGCAGCTTAGACCTTCCGGGGAGGGCTGAAGCTTTCTTT
TRBD1	TRBV5-6	NA	TRBJ2-2	CASSSTGTGRPGELFF	TGTGCCAGCAGCTCCACCGGGACAGGGCGTCCCGGGGAGCTGTTTTTT
NA	TRBV19	NA	TRBJ1-5	CASSMTRNQPQHF	TGTGCCAGTAGTATGACGAGGAATCAGCCCCAGCATTTT
NA	TRBV6-5	NA	TRBJ2-1	CASTPQGYYNEQFF	TGTGCCAGCACTCCGCAGGGGTACTACAATGAGCAGTTCTTC
TRBD2	TRBV19	NA	TRBJ2-1	CASSLWLADSNEQFF	TGTGCCAGTAGTCTTTGGCTAGCGGATTCCAATGAGCAGTTCTTC
TRBD1	TRBV20-1	NA	TRBJ1-5	CSASNRGQPQHF	TGCAGTGCAAGTAACAGGGGCCAGCCCCAGCATTTT
NA	TRBV2	NA	TRBJ1-6	CASSPRSPGGNSPLHF	TGTGCCAGCAGCCCGAGAAGCCCCGGGGGTAATTCACCCCTCCACTTT
NA	TRBV4-2	NA	TRBJ1-2	CASSQEKANNYGYTF	TGTGCCAGCAGCCAAGAGAAAGCGAATAACTATGGCTACACCTTC
TRBD2	TRBV7-3	NA	TRBJ2-1	CASSLAGGNNEQFF	TGTGCCAGCAGCCTAGCGGGAGGGAATAATGAGCAGTTCTTC
NA	TRBV21-1	NA	TRBJ1-1	CASSEGQVNTEAFF	TGTGCCAGCAGCGAGGGACAGGTGAACACTGAAGCTTTCTTT
NA	TRBV29-1	once	TRBJ1-2	CSVEEMAGAYGYTF	TGCAGCGTTGAAGAAATGGCAGGGGCCTATGGCTACACCTTC
NA	TRBV7-2	NA	TRBJ2-3	CASSLARGGPDTQYF	TGTGCCAGCAGCTTAGCGAGGGGGGGGCCAGATACGCAGTATTTT
NA	TRBV12-5	NA	TRBJ2-7	CASREGEGGEQYF	TGTGCCTCCCGAGAGGGGGAAGGCGGCGAGCAGTACTTC
NA	TRBV30	large	TRBJ1-5	CAWDAGVVNQPQHF	TGTGCCTGGGACGCGGGGGTCGTCAATCAGCCCCAGCATTTT
TRBD2	TRBV4-2	NA	TRBJ2-2	CASSQGGTSWNTGELFF	TGTGCCAGCAGCCAAGGGGGGACTAGCTGGAACACCGGGGAGCTGTTTTTT
NA	TRBV7-3	once	TRBJ1-6	CASSPDVGVNSPLHF	TGTGCCAGCAGCCCAGACGTAGGGGTTAATTCACCCCTCCACTTT
NA	TRBV5-1	NA	TRBJ1-6	CASSLDWGPEPLHF	TGCGCCAGCAGCTTGGACTGGGGCCCTGAGCCCCTCCACTTT
TRBD2	TRBV7-9	NA	TRBJ2-3	CASSRSGTSTDTQYF	TGTGCCAGCAGTCGGAGCGGGACTAGCACAGATACGCAGTATTTT
TRBD2	TRBV27	NA	TRBJ2-1	CASSFELAGYNEQFF	TGTGCCAGCAGTTTTGAACTAGCGGGGTACAATGAGCAGTTCTTC
NA	TRBV28	NA	TRBJ2-2	CASSLFGQASRNTGELFF	TGTGCCAGCAGTTTATTTGGGCAGGCTTCCCGGAACACCGGGGAGCTGTTTTTT
NA	TRBV5-1	NA	TRBJ1-2	CASSISGLEGYTF	TGCGCCAGCAGTATTTCGGGGTTAGAGGGCTACACCTTC
TRBD1	TRBV5-1	NA	TRBJ2-5	CASSSYRGGTQYF	TGCGCCAGCAGCTCATACAGGGGTGGGACCCAGTACTTC
TRBD2	TRBV7-3	NA	TRBJ2-3	CASSVKWTSSTDTQYF	TGTGCCAGCAGCGTGAAGTGGACTAGCAGCACAGATACGCAGTATTTT
NA	TRBV12-5	NA	TRBJ2-5	CASGLGAVETQYF	TGTGCTAGTGGTTTGGGGGCAGTAGAGACCCAGTACTTC
NA	TRBV7-2	NA	TRBJ2-3	CASSLVAGARDTQYF	TGTGCCAGCAGCTTAGTGGCGGGGGCGCGTGATACGCAGTATTTT
TRBD2	TRBV5-1	NA	TRBJ2-7	CASTPSGSGGYEQYF	TGCGCCAGCACCCCGAGCGGAAGCGGGGGCTACGAGCAGTACTTC
TRBD2	TRBV6-2/TRBV6-3	NA	TRBJ2-1	CASSPSGLGSYNEQFF	TGTGCCAGCAGTCCCTCGGGACTAGGCTCCTACAATGAGCAGTTCTTC
TRBD1	TRBV5-4	NA	TRBJ1-6	CASSLAGTGYSPLHF	TGTGCCAGCAGCTTGGCCGGGACAGGGTATTCACCCCTCCACTTT
NA	TRBV15	few	TRBJ1-5	CATSTGLYQPQHF	TGTGCCACCAGCACAGGGCTCTATCAGCCCCAGCATTTT
NA	TRBV25-1	NA	TRBJ2-3	CASSFGDTQYF	TGTGCCAGCAGCTTCGGAGATACGCAGTATTTT
TRBD2	TRBV18	NA	TRBJ2-5	CASSGGLETQYF	TGTGCCAGCTCGGGAGGGCTGGAGACCCAGTACTTC
TRBD1	TRBV4-1	NA	TRBJ1-2	CASSQGQGARYGYTF	TGCGCCAGCAGCCAAGGACAGGGGGCGAGGTATGGCTACACCTTC
TRBD2	TRBV5-1	few	TRBJ2-7	CASSPGGLATFEQYF	TGCGCCAGCAGCCCGGGGGGACTAGCTACATTCGAGCAGTACTTC
TRBD2	TRBV9	NA	TRBJ2-1	CASSVVTSGSRNEQFF	TGTGCCAGCAGCGTAGTGACTAGCGGGAGTCGTAATGAGCAGTTCTTC
NA	TRBV7-2	few	TRBJ2-1	CASSLQAATAEQFF	TGTGCCAGCAGCTTACAGGCCGCCACCGCTGAGCAGTTCTTC
TRBD1	TRBV19	NA	TRBJ1-1	CASSTSRGTEAFF	TGTGCCAGTTCGACCTCCAGGGGGACTGAAGCTTTCTTT
TRBD1	TRBV10-3	NA	TRBJ1-1	CAISITGDTEAFF	TGTGCCATCAGCATCACAGGGGACACTGAAGCTTTCTTT
TRBD1	TRBV27	NA	TRBJ2-3	CASSYRGLLDTQYF	TGTGCCAGCAGTTATAGGGGGCTTTTAGATACGCAGTATTTT
TRBD1	TRBV5-1	NA	TRBJ1-1	CASSWGQSNTEAFF	TGCGCCAGCAGCTGGGGACAGTCGAACACTGAAGCTTTCTTT